This TCR beta chain is from a study of blood T cell repertoires in COVID-19. Recruits, aged roughly 18 to 90 years, lived in around 24 US areas. Participants' reported clinical history set cohort assignment. Recovery meant two consecutive negative NP/OP PCR tests, professional clearance, or resolved symptoms. V was clipped by 5 bases and J by 6 bases; unmatched bases: 5. Germline lookup yields CDR1 SGHTA and CDR2 FQGTGA. This CDR3 spans 14 amino acids. Authors' data handling: Counts of nucleated cells, estimated from reference gene primer amplification, were obtained. Sequenced by immunoSEQ multiplex PCR; TCRdb stores in-frame clones only, minus some. V, J and clone size reflect that table, while D and trimming were determined from the DNA. The repertoire holds 350,000 or so clones, with roughly nine tenths as singletons.

The receptor's source is a woman in her 30s who had recovered from COVID-19. Sequencing was carried out using PBMCs or T cells enriched from blood (not recorded which). V is TRBV7-3 and J is TRBJ2-2; 8 bases agree with TRBD1. The CDR3 loop is CASSLEQGAGELFF. The CDR3 DNA sequence: TGTGCCAGCAGCCTAGAACAGGGGGCCGGGGAGCTGTTTTTT. Based on the CDR3 plus reference TRBV7-3 and TRBJ2-2, the full variable domain is GAGVSQTPSNKVTEKGKYVELRCDPISGHTALYWYRQSLGQGPEFLIYFQGTGAADDSGLPNDRFFAVRPEGSVSTLKIQRTERGDSAVYLCASSLEQGAGELFFGEGSRLTVL.